This is a list of T cell receptor beta chains from one sample in a study of T cell responses to AZD1222 COVID-19 vaccine. Produced via immunoSEQ multiplex PCR; TCRdb's table is partial and in-frame only. The repertoire holds around 90,000 clones, 80% to 90% seen once, with roughly 6.5% in the top ten. The sequencing here drew on peripheral blood, taken on day 0 of AZD1222 vaccination. The receptor source for this set is an adult in good health. The CDR3 runs from the conserved cysteine through the conserved F or W. A D gene is named only where the DNA matches it firmly. Where a row states a size, it is once, few, many or the class of an expanded clone; other rows omit it.

d_gene: -; abundance: -; j_gene: TRBJ1-5; v_gene: TRBV28; CDR3aa: CASSLNGRSEPQHF; CDR3nt: TGTGCCAGCAGTTTAAACGGGAGGTCGGAGCCCCAGCATTTT
d_gene: TRBD2; abundance: -; j_gene: TRBJ2-1; v_gene: TRBV27; CDR3aa: CASSLTSGRFYEQFF; CDR3nt: TGTGCCAGCAGTTTAACAAGCGGGAGGTTTTATGAGCAGTTCTTC
d_gene: -; abundance: -; j_gene: TRBJ2-4; v_gene: TRBV19; CDR3aa: CASSDPGVLRDIQYF; CDR3nt: TGTGCCAGTAGTGACCCCGGAGTTCTTCGTGACATTCAGTACTTC
d_gene: -; abundance: -; j_gene: TRBJ2-5; v_gene: TRBV5-8; CDR3aa: CASSLAGVDQETQYF; CDR3nt: TGTGCCAGCAGCTTAGCCGGGGTAGACCAAGAGACCCAGTACTTC
d_gene: -; abundance: -; j_gene: TRBJ1-2; v_gene: TRBV24-1; CDR3aa: CATSHSRSRGYTF; CDR3nt: TGTGCCACCAGCCATTCCAGGTCTCGTGGCTACACCTTC
d_gene: -; abundance: -; j_gene: TRBJ2-6; v_gene: TRBV11-2; CDR3aa: CASSRGAGANVLTF; CDR3nt: TGTGCCAGCAGCAGGGGTGCTGGGGCCAACGTCCTGACTTTC
d_gene: -; abundance: -; j_gene: TRBJ2-2; v_gene: TRBV5-4; CDR3aa: CASSFRLEGTGELFF; CDR3nt: TGTGCCAGCAGCTTTAGGTTGGAGGGCACCGGGGAGCTGTTTTTT
d_gene: TRBD2; abundance: -; j_gene: TRBJ2-3; v_gene: TRBV2; CDR3aa: CASSAGRTSGGADTQYF; CDR3nt: TGTGCCAGCAGTGCGGGGAGGACTAGCGGGGGCGCAGATACGCAGTATTTT
d_gene: -; abundance: -; j_gene: TRBJ1-2; v_gene: TRBV4-2; CDR3aa: CASSQEQNQIYGYTF; CDR3nt: TGTGCCAGCAGCCAAGAACAGAATCAAATCTATGGCTACACCTTC
d_gene: -; abundance: -; j_gene: TRBJ2-7; v_gene: TRBV19; CDR3aa: CASSLGAGIKEQYF; CDR3nt: TGTGCCAGTAGTCTGGGGGCAGGGATTAAGGAGCAGTACTTC
d_gene: TRBD1; abundance: -; j_gene: TRBJ2-7; v_gene: TRBV7-2; CDR3aa: CASSLFGTGPYEQYF; CDR3nt: TGTGCCAGCAGCTTATTTGGGACAGGACCCTACGAGCAGTACTTC
d_gene: -; abundance: -; j_gene: TRBJ1-1; v_gene: TRBV29-1; CDR3aa: CSVESSTEAFF; CDR3nt: TGCAGCGTTGAAAGTTCCACTGAAGCTTTCTTT
d_gene: -; abundance: -; j_gene: TRBJ2-5; v_gene: TRBV10-3; CDR3aa: CAISDGNTQYF; CDR3nt: TGTGCCATCAGTGACGGGAATACCCAGTACTTC
d_gene: -; abundance: -; j_gene: TRBJ1-5; v_gene: TRBV6-4; CDR3aa: CASSVQGGQPQHF; CDR3nt: TGTGCCAGCAGTGTGCAGGGAGGACAGCCCCAGCATTTT
d_gene: -; abundance: -; j_gene: TRBJ1-3; v_gene: TRBV16; CDR3aa: CASSPREFAGNTIYF; CDR3nt: TGTGCCAGCAGTCCCAGGGAGTTTGCTGGAAACACCATATATTTT
d_gene: -; abundance: -; j_gene: TRBJ1-1; v_gene: TRBV6-5; CDR3aa: CASSYRGGMNTEAFF; CDR3nt: TGTGCCAGCAGTTACCGGGGGGGGATGAACACTGAAGCTTTCTTT
d_gene: -; abundance: once; j_gene: TRBJ2-7; v_gene: TRBV11-2; CDR3aa: CASSPLAGTRSYEQYF; CDR3nt: TGTGCCAGCAGCCCCCTGGCCGGGACCCGCTCCTACGAGCAGTACTTC
d_gene: -; abundance: -; j_gene: TRBJ1-6; v_gene: TRBV21-1; CDR3aa: CASSDQGLKSPLHF; CDR3nt: TGTGCCAGCAGCGACCAGGGTTTGAAATCACCCCTCCACTTT
d_gene: TRBD1; abundance: -; j_gene: TRBJ2-6; v_gene: TRBV3-1/TRBV3-2; CDR3aa: CASSPWTGGGGANVLTF; CDR3nt: TGTGCCAGCAGCCCCTGGACAGGGGGTGGTGGGGCCAACGTCCTGACTTTC
d_gene: -; abundance: once; j_gene: TRBJ1-4; v_gene: TRBV4-1; CDR3aa: CASSQDRTDNEKLFF; CDR3nt: TGCGCCAGCAGCCAAGATCGCACAGATAATGAAAAACTGTTTTTT
d_gene: -; abundance: -; j_gene: TRBJ2-2; v_gene: TRBV19; CDR3aa: CATTHRDPGLGGELFF; CDR3nt: TGTGCCACCACCCACCGGGACCCTGGTCTTGGCGGGGAGCTGTTTTTT
d_gene: -; abundance: -; j_gene: TRBJ2-5; v_gene: TRBV27; CDR3aa: CASSPYPQETQYF; CDR3nt: TGTGCCAGCAGTCCCTACCCTCAAGAGACCCAGTACTTC
d_gene: TRBD1; abundance: -; j_gene: TRBJ1-5; v_gene: TRBV19; CDR3aa: CASSPPGQGIQPQHF; CDR3nt: TGTGCCAGTAGTCCCCCGGGACAGGGGATTCAGCCCCAGCATTTT
d_gene: -; abundance: -; j_gene: TRBJ1-2; v_gene: TRBV12-5; CDR3aa: CASAAGTTYGYTF; CDR3nt: TGTGCTAGTGCCGCCGGGACAACCTATGGCTACACCTTC
d_gene: -; abundance: -; j_gene: TRBJ2-3; v_gene: TRBV30; CDR3aa: CAWSVAKSTDTQYF; CDR3nt: TGTGCCTGGAGTGTAGCGAAGAGCACAGATACGCAGTATTTT
d_gene: -; abundance: -; j_gene: TRBJ1-1; v_gene: TRBV29-1; CDR3aa: CSVKRDLMTEAFF; CDR3nt: TGCAGCGTAAAAAGGGACCTTATGACTGAAGCTTTCTTT
d_gene: -; abundance: -; j_gene: TRBJ1-2; v_gene: TRBV5-1; CDR3aa: CASSLAPDGIYGYTF; CDR3nt: TGCGCCAGCAGCTTGGCCCCAGACGGAATCTATGGCTACACCTTC
d_gene: -; abundance: -; j_gene: TRBJ1-2; v_gene: TRBV7-9; CDR3aa: CASSPPRVGYTF; CDR3nt: TGTGCCAGCAGTCCCCCCAGGGTTGGCTACACCTTC
d_gene: TRBD2; abundance: -; j_gene: TRBJ2-7; v_gene: TRBV11-2; CDR3aa: CASSSLAGEYF; CDR3nt: TGTGCCAGCAGCTCCTTAGCGGGGGAGTACTTC
d_gene: TRBD2; abundance: -; j_gene: TRBJ2-1; v_gene: TRBV4-2; CDR3aa: CASSQDLVWKLAAGDEQFF; CDR3nt: TGTGCCAGCAGCCAAGATCTCGTTTGGAAGCTAGCGGCCGGGGATGAGCAGTTCTTC
d_gene: -; abundance: -; j_gene: TRBJ1-1; v_gene: TRBV2; CDR3aa: CASRFPRVNTEAFF; CDR3nt: TGTGCCAGCAGGTTCCCAAGGGTGAACACTGAAGCTTTCTTT
d_gene: TRBD2; abundance: -; j_gene: TRBJ2-2; v_gene: TRBV9; CDR3aa: CASSVVGGVYNTGELFF; CDR3nt: TGTGCCAGCAGCGTAGTGGGAGGGGTGTATAACACCGGGGAGCTGTTTTTT
d_gene: TRBD2; abundance: once; j_gene: TRBJ2-1; v_gene: TRBV7-2; CDR3aa: CASSLRSSGSPISYNEQFF; CDR3nt: TGTGCCAGCAGCTTACGGTCCAGCGGGAGTCCTATCTCCTACAATGAGCAGTTCTTC
d_gene: -; abundance: once; j_gene: TRBJ2-7; v_gene: TRBV6-5; CDR3aa: CASSYRSGTRDYEQYF; CDR3nt: TGTGCCAGCAGTTACAGATCCGGGACTCGCGACTACGAGCAGTACTTC
d_gene: TRBD1; abundance: -; j_gene: TRBJ1-3; v_gene: TRBV6-2/TRBV6-3; CDR3aa: CASSGTAGNTIYF; CDR3nt: TGTGCCAGCAGCGGGACAGCTGGAAACACCATATATTTT
d_gene: TRBD2; abundance: -; j_gene: TRBJ2-3; v_gene: TRBV19; CDR3aa: CASSIGGVRADTQYF; CDR3nt: TGTGCCAGTAGTATTGGGGGGGTCAGAGCAGATACGCAGTATTTT
d_gene: -; abundance: -; j_gene: TRBJ1-6; v_gene: TRBV6-4; CDR3aa: CASSESDKLGSPLHF; CDR3nt: TGTGCCAGCAGTGAGTCGGACAAGTTAGGTTCACCCCTCCACTTT
d_gene: -; abundance: -; j_gene: TRBJ2-7; v_gene: TRBV18; CDR3aa: CASSLSSYEQYF; CDR3nt: TGTGCCAGCTCACTTAGCTCCTACGAGCAGTACTTC
d_gene: -; abundance: few; j_gene: TRBJ2-1; v_gene: TRBV6-5; CDR3aa: CASSYFWDKSNEQFF; CDR3nt: TGTGCCAGCAGTTACTTTTGGGACAAAAGCAATGAGCAGTTCTTC
d_gene: -; abundance: once; j_gene: TRBJ2-6; v_gene: TRBV5-4; CDR3aa: CASSLGISGANVLTF; CDR3nt: TGTGCCAGCAGCTTGGGAATCTCTGGGGCCAACGTCCTGACTTTC
d_gene: TRBD1; abundance: few; j_gene: TRBJ2-2; v_gene: TRBV5-1; CDR3aa: CASSWQGTGTGGELFF; CDR3nt: TGCGCCAGCAGCTGGCAGGGGACAGGGACCGGCGGGGAGCTGTTTTTT
d_gene: -; abundance: -; j_gene: TRBJ1-5; v_gene: TRBV18; CDR3aa: CASSAEQGDQPQHF; CDR3nt: TGTGCCAGCTCAGCCGAACAGGGCGATCAGCCCCAGCATTTT
d_gene: -; abundance: -; j_gene: TRBJ2-1; v_gene: TRBV5-4; CDR3aa: CASSQGGREQFF; CDR3nt: TGTGCCAGCAGCCAAGGGGGGAGGGAGCAGTTCTTC
d_gene: -; abundance: -; j_gene: TRBJ2-1; v_gene: TRBV9; CDR3aa: CASSVEEGNEQFF; CDR3nt: TGTGCCAGCAGCGTAGAGGAGGGGAATGAGCAGTTCTTC
d_gene: -; abundance: -; j_gene: TRBJ2-5; v_gene: TRBV30; CDR3aa: CAWRVAGQETQYF; CDR3nt: TGTGCCTGGAGGGTGGCGGGACAAGAGACCCAGTACTTC
d_gene: -; abundance: once; j_gene: TRBJ2-7; v_gene: TRBV5-6; CDR3aa: CASSFGDPSYEQYF; CDR3nt: TGTGCCAGCAGCTTTGGCGATCCATCCTACGAGCAGTACTTC
d_gene: -; abundance: once; j_gene: TRBJ2-3; v_gene: TRBV27; CDR3aa: CASSRQSTDTQYF; CDR3nt: TGTGCCAGCAGCCGACAGAGCACAGATACGCAGTATTTT
d_gene: -; abundance: -; j_gene: TRBJ2-1; v_gene: TRBV5-1; CDR3aa: CASSLGTSNEQFF; CDR3nt: TGCGCCAGCAGCTTGGGGACTTCAAATGAGCAGTTCTTC
d_gene: -; abundance: -; j_gene: TRBJ2-3; v_gene: TRBV7-9; CDR3aa: CASSLALDNTQYF; CDR3nt: TGTGCCAGCAGCTTAGCCCTAGACAATACGCAGTATTTT
d_gene: TRBD1; abundance: -; j_gene: TRBJ1-4; v_gene: TRBV19; CDR3aa: CASNWGTGHNEKLFF; CDR3nt: TGTGCCAGCAACTGGGGGACAGGGCATAATGAAAAACTGTTTTTT
d_gene: TRBD1; abundance: -; j_gene: TRBJ1-2; v_gene: TRBV6-5; CDR3aa: CASGAQGVMDYGYTF; CDR3nt: TGTGCCAGCGGCGCCCAGGGGGTAATGGACTATGGCTACACCTTC
d_gene: TRBD2; abundance: -; j_gene: TRBJ2-5; v_gene: TRBV5-4; CDR3aa: CASSPEREGQETQYF; CDR3nt: TGTGCCAGCAGCCCAGAGCGGGAGGGTCAAGAGACCCAGTACTTC
d_gene: -; abundance: -; j_gene: TRBJ2-5; v_gene: TRBV27; CDR3aa: CASANPAETQYF; CDR3nt: TGTGCCAGCGCCAACCCAGCAGAGACCCAGTACTTC
d_gene: -; abundance: -; j_gene: TRBJ1-1; v_gene: TRBV12-3/TRBV12-4; CDR3aa: CASSLMSGIEAFF; CDR3nt: TGTGCCAGCAGTTTAATGTCAGGGATCGAAGCTTTCTTT
d_gene: TRBD1; abundance: -; j_gene: TRBJ2-7; v_gene: TRBV3-1/TRBV3-2; CDR3aa: CASSQPGTAHEQYF; CDR3nt: TGTGCCAGCAGCCAACCCGGGACAGCCCACGAGCAGTACTTC
d_gene: TRBD1; abundance: -; j_gene: TRBJ1-4; v_gene: TRBV29-1; CDR3aa: CSVYGQGAGKLFF; CDR3nt: TGCAGCGTTTATGGACAGGGGGCGGGAAAACTGTTTTTT
d_gene: TRBD1; abundance: -; j_gene: TRBJ2-3; v_gene: TRBV7-6; CDR3aa: CASSLVGTGGGTQYF; CDR3nt: TGTGCCAGCAGCTTAGTTGGGACAGGGGGAGGTACGCAGTATTTT
d_gene: -; abundance: -; j_gene: TRBJ2-7; v_gene: TRBV9; CDR3aa: CASSVDNNPEQYF; CDR3nt: TGTGCCAGCAGCGTAGATAACAATCCCGAGCAGTACTTC
d_gene: TRBD1; abundance: -; j_gene: TRBJ2-7; v_gene: TRBV5-5; CDR3aa: CASSMGSGQVYEQYF; CDR3nt: TGTGCCAGCAGCATGGGGTCGGGACAGGTCTACGAGCAGTACTTC